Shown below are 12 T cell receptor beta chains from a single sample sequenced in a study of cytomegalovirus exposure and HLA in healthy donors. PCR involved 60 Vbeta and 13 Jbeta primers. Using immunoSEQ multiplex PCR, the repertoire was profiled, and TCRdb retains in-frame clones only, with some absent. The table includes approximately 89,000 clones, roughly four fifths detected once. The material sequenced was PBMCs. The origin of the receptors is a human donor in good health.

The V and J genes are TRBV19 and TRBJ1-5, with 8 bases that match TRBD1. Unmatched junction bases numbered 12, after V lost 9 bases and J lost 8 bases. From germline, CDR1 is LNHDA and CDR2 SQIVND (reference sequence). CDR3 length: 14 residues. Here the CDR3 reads CASRTGGLGKPQHF. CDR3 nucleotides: TGTGCCAGCCGAACAGGGGGTCTAGGGAAGCCCCAGCATTTT.

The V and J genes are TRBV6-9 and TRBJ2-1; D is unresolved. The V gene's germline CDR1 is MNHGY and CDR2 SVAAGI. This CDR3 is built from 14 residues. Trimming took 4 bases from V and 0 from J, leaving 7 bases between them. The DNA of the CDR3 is TGTGCCAGCAGTTTTAGTCGCTCCTACAATGAGCAGTTCTTC. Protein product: CASSFSRSYNEQFF.

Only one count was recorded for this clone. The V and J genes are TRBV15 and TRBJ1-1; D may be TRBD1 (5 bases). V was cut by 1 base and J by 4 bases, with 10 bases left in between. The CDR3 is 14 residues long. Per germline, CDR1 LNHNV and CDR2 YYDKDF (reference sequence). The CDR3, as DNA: TGTGCCACCAGCAGAGGGGGGGAGAGCACTGAAGCTTTCTTT. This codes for CATSRGGESTEAFF.

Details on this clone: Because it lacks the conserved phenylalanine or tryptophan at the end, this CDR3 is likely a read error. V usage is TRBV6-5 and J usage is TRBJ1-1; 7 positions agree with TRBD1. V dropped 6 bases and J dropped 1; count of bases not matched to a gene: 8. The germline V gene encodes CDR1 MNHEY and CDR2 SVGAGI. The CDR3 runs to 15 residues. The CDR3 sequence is CASRTGVLPNTEAFL. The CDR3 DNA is TGTGCCAGCAGAACAGGGGTCCTTCCGAACACTGAAGCTTTCCTT.

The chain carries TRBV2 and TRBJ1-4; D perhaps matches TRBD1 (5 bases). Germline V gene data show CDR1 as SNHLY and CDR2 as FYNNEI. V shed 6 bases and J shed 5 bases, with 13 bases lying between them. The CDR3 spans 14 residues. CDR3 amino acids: CASRGVFRNEKLFF. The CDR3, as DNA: TGTGCCAGCAGAGGGGTCTTTCGCAATGAAAAACTGTTTTTT.

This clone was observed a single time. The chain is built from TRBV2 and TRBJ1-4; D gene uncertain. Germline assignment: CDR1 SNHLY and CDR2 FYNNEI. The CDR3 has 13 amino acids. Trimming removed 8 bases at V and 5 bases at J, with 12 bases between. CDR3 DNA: TGTGCCAGCCGCGTTCTAGAGAATGAAAAACTGTTTTTT. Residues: CASRVLENEKLFF.

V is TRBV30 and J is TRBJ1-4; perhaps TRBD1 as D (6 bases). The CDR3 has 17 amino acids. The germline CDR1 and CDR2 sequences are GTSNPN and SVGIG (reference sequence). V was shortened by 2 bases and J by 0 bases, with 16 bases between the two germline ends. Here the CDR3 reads CAWSRFGSGATNEKLFF. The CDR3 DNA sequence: TGTGCCTGGAGTAGGTTTGGGTCAGGGGCAACTAATGAAAAACTGTTTTTT.

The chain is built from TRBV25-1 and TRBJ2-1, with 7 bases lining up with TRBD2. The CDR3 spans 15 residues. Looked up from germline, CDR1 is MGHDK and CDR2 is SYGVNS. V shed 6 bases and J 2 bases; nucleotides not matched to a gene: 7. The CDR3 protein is CASSAGGWTYNEQFF. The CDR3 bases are TGTGCCAGCAGCGCCGGGGGGTGGACCTACAATGAGCAGTTCTTC.

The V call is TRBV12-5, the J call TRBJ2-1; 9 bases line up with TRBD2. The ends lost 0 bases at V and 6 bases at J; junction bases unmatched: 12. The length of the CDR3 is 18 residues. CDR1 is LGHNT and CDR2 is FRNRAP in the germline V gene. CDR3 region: CASGLVFGREGRVNEQFF. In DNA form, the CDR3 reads TGTGCTAGTGGTTTGGTATTCGGGCGGGAGGGCCGGGTCAATGAGCAGTTCTTC.

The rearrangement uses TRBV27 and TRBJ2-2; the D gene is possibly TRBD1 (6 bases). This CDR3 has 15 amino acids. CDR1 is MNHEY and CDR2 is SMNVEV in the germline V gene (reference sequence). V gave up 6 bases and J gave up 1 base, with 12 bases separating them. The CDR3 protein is CASSRQVLNTGELFF. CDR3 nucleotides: TGTGCCAGCAGCCGACAGGTCCTGAACACCGGGGAGCTGTTTTTT.

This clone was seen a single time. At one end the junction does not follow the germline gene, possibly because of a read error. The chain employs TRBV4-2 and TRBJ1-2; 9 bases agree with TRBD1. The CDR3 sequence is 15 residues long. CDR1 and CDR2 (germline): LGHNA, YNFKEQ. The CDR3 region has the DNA TGTGCCAGCAGCCTGGGACAGGGAGATTTAGGTGGCTACCCCTTC. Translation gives CASSLGQGDLGGYPF.

The CDR3 reads CASREGGSGSYEQYF. The CDR3 DNA is TGCGCCAGCAGAGAAGGGGGAAGTGGATCCTACGAGCAGTACTTC. The chain links TRBV5-1 to TRBJ2-7; D might be TRBD1 (6 bases). The CDR3 runs to 15 residues. In germline, CDR1 is SGHRS, CDR2 YFSETQ. The germline V and J ends were trimmed by 5 bases and 1 base, with 16 bases remaining between them.